A selection of T cell receptor beta chains follows, all from one sample in a study of cytomegalovirus exposure and HLA in healthy donors. The table came from immunoSEQ multiplex PCR; TCRdb's copy has only in-frame clones and leaves some out. This sample carries 270,000 or so clones, 70% to 90% of them seen once, and the ten largest clones take around 3.7%. The sample taken for sequencing was PBMCs. Every receptor here comes from a middle-aged man in good health and CMV-seropositive. The CDR3 runs from the conserved cysteine through the conserved F or W. A D gene is named only where the DNA matches it firmly. Some rows mark clone size as missing; the rest say once, few, many or name a class of expanded clone.

d_gene,abundance,v_gene,j_gene,CDR3aa,CDR3nt
TRBD2,-,TRBV10-3,TRBJ2-5,CATGTSGGQETQYF,TGTGCCACCGGGACTAGCGGGGGCCAAGAGACCCAGTACTTC
TRBD2,-,TRBV11-3,TRBJ2-1,CASSPKRGYNEQFF,TGTGCCAGCAGCCCCAAGCGGGGATACAATGAGCAGTTCTTC
-,-,TRBV29-1,TRBJ1-1,CSVASGMNTEAFF,TGCAGCGTTGCCAGCGGTATGAACACTGAAGCTTTCTTT
TRBD2,-,TRBV18,TRBJ2-3,CASSPSLAGVADTQYF,TGTGCCAGCTCACCAAGCTTAGCGGGAGTGGCAGATACGCAGTATTTT
TRBD1,few,TRBV6-1,TRBJ2-6,CASRTGGSGANVLTF,TGTGCCAGCAGGACAGGGGGTTCTGGGGCCAACGTCCTGACTTTC
-,-,TRBV18,TRBJ2-5,CASSLPGVETQYF,TGTGCCAGCTCACTACCAGGGGTGGAGACCCAGTACTTC
-,-,TRBV7-6,TRBJ2-7,CASSLAQTYEQYF,TGTGCCAGCAGCTTAGCCCAGACCTACGAGCAGTACTTC
-,-,TRBV5-1,TRBJ2-1,CASSKRQENYNEQFF,TGCGCCAGCAGCAAAAGACAGGAAAACTACAATGAGCAGTTCTTC
TRBD1,-,TRBV28,TRBJ1-1,CASSFEGAVNEAFF,TGTGCCAGCAGTTTTGAGGGGGCAGTTAATGAAGCTTTCTTT
-,-,TRBV27,TRBJ2-7,CASSFQGTYEQYF,TGTGCCAGCAGTTTTCAGGGTACCTACGAGCAGTACTTC
TRBD2,-,TRBV10-3,TRBJ2-3,CAISESSGSTDTQYF,TGTGCCATCAGTGAGTCTAGCGGGAGCACAGATACGCAGTATTTT
-,-,TRBV6-1,TRBJ1-5,CASSVFTAHQPQHF,TGTGCCAGCAGTGTGTTCACAGCACATCAGCCCCAGCATTTT
TRBD2,-,TRBV28,TRBJ2-2,CASSYAPGLAGVSGELFF,TGTGCCAGCAGTTATGCCCCGGGACTAGCGGGAGTCTCCGGGGAGCTGTTTTTT
-,-,TRBV30,TRBJ1-5,CAWSVGQPQHF,TGTGCCTGGAGTGTCGGTCAGCCCCAGCATTTT
-,-,TRBV4-1,TRBJ1-2,CASSRGSSYGYTF,TGCGCCAGCAGCCGCGGGTCCTCTTATGGCTACACCTTC
-,once,TRBV19,TRBJ2-7,CASSRDAGSGNEQYF,TGTGCCAGTAGTAGGGACGCGGGGTCTGGAAACGAGCAGTACTTC
TRBD2,-,TRBV2,TRBJ2-1,CAGLAGDTHEQFF,TGTGCCGGCCTAGCGGGAGATACCCATGAGCAGTTCTTC
-,-,TRBV18,TRBJ2-1,CASSPRGTSYNEQFF,TGTGCCAGCTCACCACGCGGGACCTCCTACAATGAGCAGTTCTTC
TRBD2,-,TRBV28,TRBJ2-7,CASSFSERETYEQYF,TGTGCCAGCAGTTTTAGCGAGCGGGAAACCTACGAGCAGTACTTC
TRBD1,-,TRBV28,TRBJ1-1,CASSSRTGTGGLNTEAFF,TGTGCCAGCAGTTCAAGGACAGGGACGGGGGGTTTGAACACTGAAGCTTTCTTT
-,-,TRBV15,TRBJ2-3,CATSRAAGLDTQYF,TGTGCCACCAGCAGAGCTGCAGGGCTAGATACGCAGTATTTT
-,-,TRBV21-1,TRBJ2-3,CASHRGVAQISEWLYF,TGTGCCAGTCACAGGGGCGTAGCGCAGATATCGGAGTGGCTATATTTT
TRBD2,-,TRBV7-6,TRBJ2-1,CASSVTSGSYGEQFF,TGTGCCAGCAGCGTGACTAGCGGGAGTTACGGTGAGCAGTTCTTC
TRBD2,-,TRBV14,TRBJ2-3,CASSHSPLTSGHTQYF,TGTGCCAGCAGCCACTCCCCTCTGACTAGCGGGCATACGCAGTATTTT
-,few,TRBV29-1,TRBJ1-1,CSVRRGGNTEAFF,TGCAGCGTGAGGAGGGGAGGGAACACTGAAGCTTTCTTT
-,-,TRBV7-2,TRBJ1-2,CASSLAGGQGYTF,TGTGCCAGCAGCTTAGCGGGGGGGCAGGGCTACACCTTC
TRBD2,-,TRBV7-9,TRBJ2-5,CASSPRAGGPLETQYF,TGTGCCAGCAGCCCTAGAGCGGGAGGGCCGCTTGAGACCCAGTACTTC
-,-,TRBV7-2,TRBJ1-2,CASSSRLRGYTF,TGTGCCAGCAGCTCTCGATTGAGGGGCTACACCTTC
-,-,TRBV7-2,TRBJ2-1,CASLRYNEQFF,TGTGCCAGCCTGCGTTACAATGAGCAGTTCTTC
-,-,TRBV11-2,TRBJ2-1,CASSRGSVNEQFF,TGTGCCAGCAGCAGGGGTTCGGTCAATGAGCAGTTCTTC
TRBD2,-,TRBV28,TRBJ2-7,CASSILAGAYEQYF,TGTGCCAGCAGTATACTAGCGGGAGCCTACGAGCAGTACTTC
TRBD1,-,TRBV28,TRBJ1-3,CASKTGTVSGNTIYF,TGTGCCAGCAAAACGGGGACAGTCTCTGGAAACACCATATATTTT
-,-,TRBV5-4,TRBJ2-4,CASSLRSEGNIQYF,TGTGCCAGCAGCTTGCGTAGCGAGGGAAACATTCAGTACTTC
-,-,TRBV6-4,TRBJ2-2,CASSDSKEGSGELFF,TGTGCCAGCAGTGACTCGAAAGAGGGATCCGGGGAGCTGTTTTTT
-,-,TRBV29-1,TRBJ2-5,CSVEWGLGETQYF,TGCAGCGTTGAATGGGGCCTCGGAGAGACCCAGTACTTC
-,-,TRBV28,TRBJ1-6,CASSPGRSYNSPLHF,TGTGCCAGCAGCCCAGGGAGGTCCTATAATTCACCCCTCCACTTT
TRBD2,-,TRBV9,TRBJ2-7,CASSLGTSGYEQYF,TGTGCCAGCAGCTTAGGGACTAGCGGGTACGAGCAGTACTTC
-,-,TRBV11-1,TRBJ2-7,CASSQPHSNRELYEQYF,TGTGCCAGCAGCCAACCCCACTCAAACAGGGAACTCTACGAGCAGTACTTC
-,once,TRBV18,TRBJ2-5,CASSPRQDQETQYF,TGTGCCAGCTCACCACGGCAGGACCAAGAGACCCAGTACTTC
-,-,TRBV7-9,TRBJ2-3,CASSPRFLSTDTQYF,TGTGCCAGCAGCCCCCGGTTCCTTAGCACAGATACGCAGTATTTT
TRBD2,-,TRBV28,TRBJ2-7,CASSLLPGASGRSEQYF,TGTGCCAGCAGTTTACTCCCCGGGGCTAGCGGGAGGAGCGAGCAGTACTTC